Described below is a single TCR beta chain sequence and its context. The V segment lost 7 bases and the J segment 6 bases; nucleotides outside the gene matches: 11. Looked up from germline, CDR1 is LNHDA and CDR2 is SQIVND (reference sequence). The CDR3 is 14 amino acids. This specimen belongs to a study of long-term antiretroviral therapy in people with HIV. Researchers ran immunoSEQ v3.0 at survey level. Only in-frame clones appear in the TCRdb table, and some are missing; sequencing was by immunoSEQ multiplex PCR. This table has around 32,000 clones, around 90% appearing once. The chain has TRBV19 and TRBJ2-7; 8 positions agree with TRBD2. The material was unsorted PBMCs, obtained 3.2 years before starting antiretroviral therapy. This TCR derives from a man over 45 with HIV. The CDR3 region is CASTGGGTLVEQYF. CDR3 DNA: TGTGCCAGTACCGGCGGGGGGACCTTAGTCGAGCAGTACTTC.